This entry describes one T cell receptor (beta chain). Antigen specificity is unknown. This record comes from a study of siplizumab effects on memory and regulatory T cells. General study points: A significant reduction in alloreactive sequences traceable to unstimulated CD4+ memory cells was produced by siplizumab. It was never confirmed that proliferating Tregs from siplizumab cultures were suppressive. Memory cells seemed less diverse than naive T cells, which seemed major alloresponse contributors.

This CDR3 is 16 amino acids long. The germline CDR1 and CDR2 sequences are PRHDT and FYEKMQ (reference sequence). V dropped 4 bases and J dropped 4; count of bases not matched to a gene: 10. Assays examined 75,000 to 100,000 TCR templates per sample. Clones were sequenced by immunoSEQ multiplex PCR, and TCRdb holds only the in-frame ones, with some missing. The sample gives some 100,000 clones, over 90% of which show up once; around 12% is in the top ten. The chain employs TRBV13 and TRBJ1-2, with 9 bases that match TRBD1. This receptor was obtained from a human donor in good health. The sample was non-Treg CD4+ T cells sorted from blood. The CDR3 protein is CASSYKGTGSAYGYTF. CDR3 DNA: TGTGCCAGCAGCTATAAGGGGACAGGGTCGGCCTATGGCTACACCTTC.